The rows below give T cell receptor beta chains drawn from one sample of a study of glioma-infiltrating T cells. Via MiXCR, TCRdb re-called the multiplex PCR reads, giving one row per CDR3 protein. This sample has 300,000 to 450,000 distinct CDR3 sequences, with less than 50% found just once. Sequences were obtained from glioma tissue, nonneoplastic brain tissue, or PBMCs (not recorded which). All receptors come from a human donor with low-grade glioma or glioblastoma, undergoing nonglioma brain surgery, or in good health (not recorded which). Each CDR3 is given with its conserved first and last residue. The D gene is left open where the match is weak. A clone size is listed for some rows: how often the clone was seen (once, few, many), or a class if it is expanded.

v_gene	j_gene	abundance	len	d_gene	CDR3nt	CDR3aa
TRBV4-1	TRBJ1-2	few	15	NA	TGCGCCAGCAGCGAAGGGGAGCTTTGGAACTATGGCTACACCTTC	CASSEGELWNYGYTF
TRBV15	TRBJ2-7	few	15	NA	TGTGCCACCAGCAGAGATCACCTGGCTGGGTACGAGCAGTACTTC	CATSRDHLAGYEQYF
TRBV27	TRBJ2-7	many	15	NA	TGTGCCAGCAGTTTAAAAGGGGTACTGGATCACGAGCAGTACTTC	CASSLKGVLDHEQYF
TRBV5-4	TRBJ1-1	few	12	NA	TGTGCCAGCAGCCAACCCGACAGTGAAGCTTTCTTT	CASSQPDSEAFF
TRBV28	TRBJ1-4	many	14	TRBD1	TGTGCCAGCAGTTTAACCGATACACCGGACAGGTTACTTTTT	CASSLTDTPDRLLF
TRBV4-1	TRBJ2-1	many	16	TRBD1	TGCGCCAGCAGCCAGAGTCAGGGGGTAACCTACAATGAGCAGTTCTTC	CASSQSQGVTYNEQFF
TRBV6-1	TRBJ1-4	many	19	TRBD1	TGTGCCAGCAGTTACGCCCTTTTCCCGGGACAGGGGGCTGAGGAAAAACTGTTTTTT	CASSYALFPGQGAEEKLFF
TRBV27	TRBJ1-2	many	13	NA	TGTGCCAGCAGCAATTTTGCCCAGAATGGCTACACCTTC	CASSNFAQNGYTF
TRBV6-1	TRBJ2-1	NA	16	TRBD1	TGTGCCAGCAAACGAGGGGGCGGACGCTCCTACAATGAGCAGTTCTTC	CASKRGGGRSYNEQFF
TRBV9	TRBJ1-2	once	14	NA	TGTGCCAGCAGCGCTAGGACAGCTAACTGTGGCTACACCTTC	CASSARTANCGYTF
TRBV14	TRBJ1-2	NA	14	NA	TGTGCCAGCAGCCTCGACGGTGGGGGCTATGGCTACACCTTC	CASSLDGGGYGYTF
TRBV20-1	TRBJ2-6	NA	16	NA	TGCAGTGCTAGAGATCAGGCATCGGCTGTGGCCAACGTCCTGAGTTTC	CSARDQASAVANVLSF
TRBV20-1	TRBJ1-1	NA	13	TRBD1	TGCAGTGCTCAGGGGGCGCGGGGTACTGAAGCTTTCTTT	CSAQGARGTEAFF
TRBV6-1	TRBJ1-5	many	14	NA	TGTGCCAGCGGGGCTTTTAATAGCAATCAGCCCCAGCATTTT	CASGAFNSNQPQHF
TRBV20-1	TRBJ1-5	NA	14	NA	TGCAGTGCTGGAGTAGCGGCAGGCAATCAGCCCCAGCATTTT	CSAGVAAGNQPQHF
TRBV28	TRBJ1-5	NA	18	TRBD1	TGTGCCAGCAGTTTTTCACAATTTCGACAGGGCCCCAATCAGCCCCAGCATTTT	CASSFSQFRQGPNQPQHF